This TCR beta chain was documented in a study of OX40 agonist ivuxolimab in advanced cancers. As for the study in general: Ivuxolimab was delivered to patients intravenously every 2 weeks at doses spanning 0.01 to 10 mg/kg. The study enrolled dose-escalation patients with hepatocellular carcinoma, melanoma, renal cell or head and neck cancer.

The repertoire was sequenced with immunoSEQ multiplex PCR; TCRdb's copy has only in-frame clones and lacks some. The sample carries 40,000 to 60,000 clones, 88% recorded once. For this clone: Its antigen is still unknown.

Overall study findings and caveats: At 0.1 to 3.0 mg/kg and by week 6, clonal expansion occurred in CD4+ and CD8+ blood T cells. Also present in some nonresponders was a low level of normalized T-cell clonal expansion.

Unmatched junction bases numbered 22, after V lost 6 bases and J lost 1 base. This CDR3 has 21 residues. CDR1 and CDR2 (germline): SNHLY, FYNNEI. The V gene is TRBV2, the J gene TRBJ2-2, with TRBD1 matching 8 bases. This sequence originates from an adult with an advanced solid tumor such as melanoma, head and neck, liver or kidney cancer. Sample: CD4+ or CD8+ T cells sorted from blood, taken in a trial of the OX40 agonist ivuxolimab. The CDR3 nucleotides read TGTGCCAGCAGGGGGACAGGCCGCGAACACCGGGGACCCTTGAACACCGGGGAGCTGTTTTTT. This translates into CASRGTGREHRGPLNTGELFF.